This T cell receptor (beta chain) is drawn from a study of T-cell memory formation after mild COVID-19 (dated by TCRdb to about 2021). The study in broad terms: Most TCR sequence clusters were specific to one of the two donors. Longitudinal TCRalpha and TCRbeta repertoire sequencing tracked T-cell clones expanding and contracting after mild COVID-19 in a couple of donors. The cohort comprised two young, previously healthy adult volunteers, one female and one male. The investigation overall reported the following: Whether the second-wave clones peaking on day 37 were SARS-CoV-2 specific was not confirmed. Contracting CD4+ clones were found mainly in CM and EM memory subsets, while CD8+ clones were enriched in EMRA. The detection of some responding clones in pre-infection memory suggests that pre-existing cross-reactive memory T cells joined the SARS-CoV-2 response. The study covered only a couple of mild cases, and larger cohorts including severe cases with pre-infection samples were considered necessary. From day 15 to 85, contracting clones showed balanced CD4/CD8 phenotypes, whereas a second wave of clones that expanded from day 15 to 37 leaned towards CD4+.

V ends up 8 bases short and J 10 bases short, with an unmatched junction base count of 12. The CDR3 starts with the cysteine, ends with the phenylalanine, and has 13 residues. Only CDR3 DNA is held: 39 bases, read in frame from base 1. The CDR1 and CDR2 encoded by the germline V gene are SGHTA and FQGTGA. Data came from an Illumina NovaSeq 6000. TCRalpha and TCRbeta cDNA libraries were built by 5'RACE with constant-segment primers, adding sample barcodes and unique molecular identifiers. RNA was extracted from every sample with Trizol reagent. Libraries were amplified in two PCR steps, with a second sample barcode and Illumina TruSeq adapters added in the second step. Sequencing of the libraries was done on an Illumina NovaSeq, producing 2 x 150 bp paired-end reads. For the original study's pipeline: Reads were demultiplexed and collapsed into UMI-guided consensus sequences with migec v1.2.7. Using mixcr v2.1.11, UMI consensuses were aligned to TRA and TRB V and J templates and then assembled into clonotypes. A clonotype was counted as expanded or contracted only if both edgeR and NoisET called the change significant, with noise models trained on biological replicates. edgeR calls used a false discovery rate-adjusted p below 0.01 and a log2 fold-change threshold of 1. As an exploratory analysis of dynamics, max-normalized trajectories of the 1000 most abundant clonotypes were examined with PCA combined with hierarchical clustering. The CD4 or CD8 phenotype of responding clones was assigned using the separately sequenced CD4+ and CD8+ repertoires. Starting from the raw public reads, TCRdb applied fastp trimming at Q25, assembled clones with MiXCR and retained in-frame beta chains. Rows are combined by CDR3 protein, so each entry shows the most common genes and DNA. The authors' filters were not applied to this entry. Recorded for this sample are some 600,000 distinct CDR3 sequences; about 18% of them occurred a single time. The ten largest clones take up roughly 7.8% of the sample.

As concerns this clonotype: This clone's antigen is unknown. No much larger clone is present one base from it, and per-base qualities are unavailable.

PBMCs were isolated by Ficoll-Paque density gradient centrifugation. The rearranged chain carries TRBV7-3 and TRBJ2-3; 7 junctional bases match TRBD2. The sequence derives from an adult woman who had mild COVID-19 (a few samples of this study predate the infection). The sample titles of this study are shuffled in the database, so cell type and time point are left out; the donor was told from shared clones. Sample: PBMCs or a T cell subset sorted from them (not recorded which). The CDR3 region: CASGGVSSGAQYF. At the DNA level, the sequence is TGTGCCAGCGGGGGGGTATCCTCTGGGGCGCAGTATTTT.